Below, 8 T cell receptor beta chains from the same sample are listed, as sequenced in a study. TCRdb reanalysed the 5' RACE reads using MiXCR and keeps one entry per CDR3 protein. The repertoire holds 6,000 or so distinct CDR3 sequences, with 65% to 75% as singletons. The specimen was memory CD4+ T cells sorted from a lymph node. Specified subset: memory CD4+ T cells, CD4+CD45RO+CD25-. Receptors were obtained from a female donor with breast cancer.

The sample holds a few counts of this clonotype. This chain uses TRBV20-1 with TRBJ1-2; TRBD1 aligns across 7 bases. Trimming removed 6 bases from V and 0 bases from J; junction bases left unmatched: 7. CDR1 and CDR2 from the germline V gene are DFQATT and SNEGSKA (reference sequence). The CDR3 runs 14 residues. The CDR3 spells CSATTGYPNYGYTF. In DNA form, the CDR3 reads TGCAGTGCCACGACAGGGTACCCTAACTATGGCTACACCTTC.

As to this clonotype: The missing conserved phenylalanine or tryptophan at the end of this CDR3 makes a read error likely. The V and J genes are TRBV12-3 or TRBV12-4 and TRBJ1-1; unclear D gene. The V end lost 7 bases, the J end lost 0 bases, and 9 bases lay between the germline ends. The CDR3 sequence is 13 residues long. As DNA, the CDR3 is TGTGCCAGCACGCGGGAAATGAACACTGAAGCTTTCTTA. Translated: CASTREMNTEAFL.

J is TRBJ1-1 and V is TRBV29-1; 7 bases align to TRBD1. Looked up from germline, CDR1 is SQVTM and CDR2 is ANQGSEA. The CDR3 has 15 residues. V trimming: 6 bases; J trimming: 0 bases; junction bases outside the gene matches: 10. The CDR3 is CSVSGGWGMNTEAFF. The CDR3 region has the DNA TGCAGCGTATCAGGGGGTTGGGGGATGAACACTGAAGCTTTCTTT. Full variable domain (missing parts from reference TRBV29-1 and TRBJ1-1): SAVISQKPSRDICQRGTSLTIQCQVDSQVTMMFWYRQQPGQSLTLIATANQGSEATYESGFVIDKFPISRPNLTFSTLTVSNMSPEDSSIYLCSVSGGWGMNTEAFFGQGTRLTVV.

V gene TRBV10-3 combines with J gene TRBJ2-1; D is perhaps TRBD2 (6 bases). The CDR3 has 15 amino acids. Trimming pared 3 bases from V and 4 bases from J, leaving 13 bases between. Germline values: CDR1 ENHRY, CDR2 SYGVKD. This CDR3 reads CAISDKGLGYNEQFF. Written as DNA, the CDR3 is TGTGCCATCAGTGATAAGGGACTGGGTTACAATGAGCAGTTCTTC.

The chain links TRBV6-5 to TRBJ1-3, with a weak D call TRBD1 (5 bases). V lost 8 bases, J lost 4 bases, and 12 bases lay in between. Germline V gene data show CDR1 as MNHEY and CDR2 as SVGAGI. This CDR3 comprises 13 residues. CDR3 residues: CASVEGDGNTIYF. CDR3 DNA sequence: TGTGCCAGCGTAGAAGGGGACGGAAACACCATATATTTT.

The chain has TRBV7-2 and TRBJ1-5, with 8 bases fitting TRBD1. The CDR3 is made up of 14 amino acids. Germline CDR1 reads SGHTA; CDR2 reads FQGNSA. J gave up 7 bases and V 0 bases, and 2 bases lay outside the gene matches. CDR3 in amino acids: CASSLAPGGQPQHF. CDR3 coding DNA: TGTGCCAGCAGCTTAGCGCCAGGGGGCCAGCCCCAGCATTTT.

The chain is built from TRBV12-3 or TRBV12-4 and TRBJ1-2; no clear D gene. This CDR3 is 13 amino acids long. With 7 bases removed from V and 5 bases from J, the gap between germline ends came to 14 bases. The CDR3 nucleotides read TGTGCCAGCACCCCGACGGAGGTTTATGGCTACACCTTC. It encodes CASTPTEVYGYTF.

Details on this clonotype: With a much larger clone just one base away, this may be a read error. In nucleotides, the CDR3 is TGTGCCATCAGGATGACGGACAGGGCTTTGGCTGTAGCTTTCTTT. This sequence encodes CAIRMTDRALAVAFF. The chain couples TRBV10-3 to TRBJ1-1; 8 bases are shared with TRBD1. There are 15 residues in the CDR3. Per germline, CDR1 ENHRY and CDR2 SYGVKD. V lost 6 bases to trimming and J lost 10 bases; unmatched junction nucleotides: 16.